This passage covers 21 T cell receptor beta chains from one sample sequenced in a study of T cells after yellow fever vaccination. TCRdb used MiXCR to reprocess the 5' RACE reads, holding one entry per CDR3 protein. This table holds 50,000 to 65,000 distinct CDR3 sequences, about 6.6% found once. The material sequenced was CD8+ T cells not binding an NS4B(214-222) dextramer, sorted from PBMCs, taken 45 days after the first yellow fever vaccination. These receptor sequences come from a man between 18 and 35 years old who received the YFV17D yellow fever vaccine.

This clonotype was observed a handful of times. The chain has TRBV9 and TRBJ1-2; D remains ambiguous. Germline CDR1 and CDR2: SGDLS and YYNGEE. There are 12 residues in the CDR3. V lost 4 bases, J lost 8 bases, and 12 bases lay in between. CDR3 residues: CASSPRGHGYTF. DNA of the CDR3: TGTGCCAGCAGCCCCCGGGGTCACGGCTACACCTTC.

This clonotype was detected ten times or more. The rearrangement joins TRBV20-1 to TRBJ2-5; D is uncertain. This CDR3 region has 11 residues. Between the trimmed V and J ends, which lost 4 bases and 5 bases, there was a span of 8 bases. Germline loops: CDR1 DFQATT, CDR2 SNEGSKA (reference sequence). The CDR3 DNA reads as TGCAGTGCTACTGCGGTTGAGACCCAGTACTTC. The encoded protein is CSATAVETQYF.

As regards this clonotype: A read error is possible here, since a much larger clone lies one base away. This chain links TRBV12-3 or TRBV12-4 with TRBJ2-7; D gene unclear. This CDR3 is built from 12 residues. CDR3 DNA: TGTGCCATCAGTTTAAGGGATCCAGAGCAGTACTTC. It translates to CAISLRDPEQYF.

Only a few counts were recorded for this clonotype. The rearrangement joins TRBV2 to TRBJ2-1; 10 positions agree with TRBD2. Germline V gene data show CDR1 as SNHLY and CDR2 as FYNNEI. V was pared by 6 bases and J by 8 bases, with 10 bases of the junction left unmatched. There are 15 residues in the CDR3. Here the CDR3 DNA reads TGTGCCAGCAGAGCGAGCGGGGGGGCTTTGGATGAGCAGTTCTTC. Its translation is CASRASGGALDEQFF.

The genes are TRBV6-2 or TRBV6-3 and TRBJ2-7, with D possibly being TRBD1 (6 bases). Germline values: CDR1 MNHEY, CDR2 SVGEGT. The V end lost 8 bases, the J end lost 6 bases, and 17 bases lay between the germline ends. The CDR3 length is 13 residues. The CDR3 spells CASGPAGVGEQYV. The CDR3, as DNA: TGTGCCAGCGGCCCAGCAGGGGTGGGCGAGCAGTACGTC.

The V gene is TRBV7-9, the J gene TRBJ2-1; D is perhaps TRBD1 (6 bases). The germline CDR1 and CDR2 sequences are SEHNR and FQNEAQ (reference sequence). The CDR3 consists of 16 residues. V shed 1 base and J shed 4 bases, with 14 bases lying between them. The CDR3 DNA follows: TGTGCCAGCAGCTTAGTGGGGGCTGACACTTACAATGAGCAGTTCTTC. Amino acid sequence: CASSLVGADTYNEQFF.

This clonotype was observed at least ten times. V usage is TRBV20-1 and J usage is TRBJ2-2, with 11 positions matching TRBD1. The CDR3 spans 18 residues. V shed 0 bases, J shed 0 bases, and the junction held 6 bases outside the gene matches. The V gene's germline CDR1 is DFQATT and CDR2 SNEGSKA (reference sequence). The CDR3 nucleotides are TGCAGTGCTAGAGACTCGGACAGGGGGCCTACGAACACCGGGGAGCTGTTTTTT. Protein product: CSARDSDRGPTNTGELFF.

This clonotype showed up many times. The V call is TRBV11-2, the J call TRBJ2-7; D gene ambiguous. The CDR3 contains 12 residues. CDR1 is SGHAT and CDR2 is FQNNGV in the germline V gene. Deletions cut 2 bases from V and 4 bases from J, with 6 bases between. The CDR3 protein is CASSLSGYEQYF. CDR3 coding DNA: TGTGCCAGCAGCTTATCTGGGTACGAGCAGTACTTC.

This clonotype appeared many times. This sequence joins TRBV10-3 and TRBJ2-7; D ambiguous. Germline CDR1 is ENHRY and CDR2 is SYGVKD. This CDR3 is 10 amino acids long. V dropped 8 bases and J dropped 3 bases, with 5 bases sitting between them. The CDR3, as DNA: TGTGCCATCGGCGGCTACGAGCAGTACTTC. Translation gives CAIGGYEQYF.

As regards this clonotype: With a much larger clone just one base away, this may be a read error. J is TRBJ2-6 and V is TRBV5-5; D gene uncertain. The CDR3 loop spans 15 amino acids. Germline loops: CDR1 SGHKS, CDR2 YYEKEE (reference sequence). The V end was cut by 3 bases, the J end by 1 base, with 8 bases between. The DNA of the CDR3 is TGTGCCAGCAGCTCGCCAACTTCTGGGGCCAACGTCCTGACTTTC. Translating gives CASSSPTSGANVLTF.

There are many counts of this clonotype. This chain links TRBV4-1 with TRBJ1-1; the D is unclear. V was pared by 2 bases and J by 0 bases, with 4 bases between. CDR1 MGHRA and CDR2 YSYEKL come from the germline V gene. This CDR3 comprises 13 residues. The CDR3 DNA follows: TGCGCCAGCAGCCAACAATTGAACACTGAAGCTTTCTTT. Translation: CASSQQLNTEAFF.

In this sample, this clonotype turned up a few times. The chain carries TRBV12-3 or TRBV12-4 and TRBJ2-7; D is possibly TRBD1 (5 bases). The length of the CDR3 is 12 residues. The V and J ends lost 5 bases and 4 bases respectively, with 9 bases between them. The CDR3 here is CASSLRAYEQYF. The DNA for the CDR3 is TGTGCCAGCAGTCTCAGGGCTTACGAGCAGTACTTC.

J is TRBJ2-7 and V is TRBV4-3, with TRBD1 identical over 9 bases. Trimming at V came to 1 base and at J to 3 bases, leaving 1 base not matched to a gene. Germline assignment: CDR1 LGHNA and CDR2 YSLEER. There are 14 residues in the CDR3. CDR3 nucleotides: TGCGCCAGCAGCCAAGGGACAGGGGTCTACGAGCAGTACTTC. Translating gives CASSQGTGVYEQYF.

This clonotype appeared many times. The CDR3 reads CSARERGTYEQYV. In nucleotides, the CDR3 is TGCAGTGCTAGAGAAAGGGGAACCTACGAGCAGTACGTC. The chain couples TRBV20-1 to TRBJ2-7; TRBD1 is a possible D gene (5 bases). Between the trimmed V and J ends, which lost 0 bases and 2 bases, there was a span of 8 bases. CDR3 size: 13 residues. CDR1 and CDR2 from the germline V gene are DFQATT and SNEGSKA (reference sequence).

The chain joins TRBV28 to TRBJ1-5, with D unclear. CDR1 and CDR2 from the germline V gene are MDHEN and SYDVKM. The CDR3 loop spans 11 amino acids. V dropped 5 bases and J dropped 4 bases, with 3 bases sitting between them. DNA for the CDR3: TGTGCCAGCAGTCCTAATCAGCCCCAGCATTTT. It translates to CASSPNQPQHF.

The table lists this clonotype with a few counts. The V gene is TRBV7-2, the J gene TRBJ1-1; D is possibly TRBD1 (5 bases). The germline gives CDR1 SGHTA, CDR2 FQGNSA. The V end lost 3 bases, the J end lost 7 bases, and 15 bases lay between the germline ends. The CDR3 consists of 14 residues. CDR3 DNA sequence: TGTGCCAGCAGCTTCGCAGGGCACCTACATGAAGCTTTCTTT. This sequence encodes CASSFAGHLHEAFF.

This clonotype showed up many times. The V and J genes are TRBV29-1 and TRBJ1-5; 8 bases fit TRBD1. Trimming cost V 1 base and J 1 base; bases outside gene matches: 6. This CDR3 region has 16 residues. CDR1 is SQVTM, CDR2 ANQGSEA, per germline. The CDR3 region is CSVEVRGQGSNQPQHF. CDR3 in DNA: TGCAGCGTTGAAGTTCGAGGACAGGGCAGCAATCAGCCCCAGCATTTT. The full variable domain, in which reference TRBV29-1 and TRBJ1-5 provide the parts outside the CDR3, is SAVISQKPSRDICQRGTSLTIQCQVDSQVTMMFWYRQQPGQSLTLIATANQGSEATYESGFVIDKFPISRPNLTFSTLTVSNMSPEDSSIYLCSVEVRGQGSNQPQHFGDGTRLSIL.

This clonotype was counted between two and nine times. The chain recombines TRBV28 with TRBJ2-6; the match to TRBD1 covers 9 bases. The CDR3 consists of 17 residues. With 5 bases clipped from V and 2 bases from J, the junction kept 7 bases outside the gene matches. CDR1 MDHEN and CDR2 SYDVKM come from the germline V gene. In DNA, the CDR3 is TGTGCCAGCAGTGCCACAGGGGGCCGTGCTGGGGCCAACGTCCTGACTTTC. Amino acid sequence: CASSATGGRAGANVLTF.

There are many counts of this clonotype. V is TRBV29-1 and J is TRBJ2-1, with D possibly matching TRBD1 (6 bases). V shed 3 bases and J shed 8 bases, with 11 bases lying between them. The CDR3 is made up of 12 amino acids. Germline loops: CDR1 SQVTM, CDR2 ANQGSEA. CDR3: CSVDRGKDEQFF. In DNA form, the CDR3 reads TGCAGCGTTGACAGGGGTAAGGATGAGCAGTTCTTC.

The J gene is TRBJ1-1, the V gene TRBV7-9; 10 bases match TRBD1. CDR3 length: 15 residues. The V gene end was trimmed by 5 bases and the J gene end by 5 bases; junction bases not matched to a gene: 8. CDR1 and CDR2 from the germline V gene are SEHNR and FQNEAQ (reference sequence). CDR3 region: CASSARDRGETEAFF. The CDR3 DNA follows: TGTGCCAGCAGCGCCCGGGACAGGGGAGAGACTGAAGCTTTCTTT.

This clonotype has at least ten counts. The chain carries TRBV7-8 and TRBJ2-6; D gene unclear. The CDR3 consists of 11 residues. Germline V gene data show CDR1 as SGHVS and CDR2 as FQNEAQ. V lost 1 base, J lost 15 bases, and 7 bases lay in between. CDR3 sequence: CASSLGRDLTF. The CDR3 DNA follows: TGTGCCAGCAGCTTAGGGAGAGACCTGACTTTC.